This TCR beta chain was captured in a study of blood T cell repertoires in COVID-19. CDR1 SGHTS and CDR2 YDEGEE come from the germline V gene. This CDR3 region has 15 residues. The V gene lost 0 bases and the J gene lost 5 bases, with 11 bases spanning the gap. TCRdb keeps only in-frame clones here, not all; method: immunoSEQ multiplex PCR. Here the sample spans about 82,000 clones, around 88% being singletons. This receptor was taken from a woman aged 60-70 years with acute or convalescent COVID-19. The rearrangement links TRBV5-8 to TRBJ1-4; possibly TRBD1 for D (6 bases). Sample: peripheral blood. CDR3 amino acids: CASSLVGTRNEKLFF. The CDR3 nucleotides are TGTGCCAGCAGCTTGGTTGGGACAAGGAATGAAAAACTGTTTTTT.